The 13 T cell receptor beta chains in this list originate from one sample, sequenced in a study of shared clonotypes between healthy human individuals. Sequenced by immunoSEQ multiplex PCR; TCRdb stores in-frame clones only, minus some. The repertoire holds 2,500,000 or so clones, more than 90% seen once, with about 0.13% in the top ten. Sequenced input: naive CD4+ T cells sorted from blood. Subset noted: CD45RA+ positively selected. The receptors come from a man aged 18 to 30 in good health.

The chain employs TRBV5-1 and TRBJ2-2, with D possibly being TRBD1 or TRBD2 (5 bases each). The germline V gene has CDR1 SGHRS and CDR2 YFSETQ. The CDR3 runs to 16 residues. The ends were cut back, 1 base at V and 1 base at J, with 11 bases in the middle. The chain's CDR3 is CASSLWGNKNTGELFF. As DNA, the CDR3 is TGCGCCAGCAGCTTGTGGGGGAATAAGAACACCGGGGAGCTGTTTTTT. Filled out from reference TRBV5-1 and TRBJ2-2, the complete variable domain reads KAGVTQTPRYLIKTRGQQVTLSCSPISGHRSVSWYQQTPGQGLQFLFEYFSETQRNKGNFPGRFSGRQFSNSRSEMNVSTLELGDSALYLCASSLWGNKNTGELFFGEGSRLTVL.

The rearrangement joins TRBV6-1 to TRBJ2-7; the D gene is possibly TRBD2 (5 bases). V was pared by 6 bases and J by 6 bases, with 21 bases between. The CDR3 spans 15 residues. CDR1 is MNHNS and CDR2 is SASEGT in the germline V gene. The CDR3 DNA follows: TGTGCCAGCAGCGTTTTCGGGAACGGGGTCGGCGAGCAGTACTTC. Translated: CASSVFGNGVGEQYF.

The chain combines TRBV27 with TRBJ1-1, with unresolved D. The CDR3 is 17 amino acids. Trimming took off 6 bases at V and 1 base at J, with 21 bases between the two ends. Germline CDR1 is MNHEY and CDR2 is SMNVEV (reference sequence). CDR3 region: CASRTFISVRRNTEAFF. The CDR3 DNA sequence: TGTGCCAGCAGAACATTTATAAGTGTGCGTAGGAACACTGAAGCTTTCTTT.

The CDR3 DNA sequence: TGTGCCAGCTCACCGACGGCCGGGACCCCCTATGGCTACACCTTC. This sequence encodes CASSPTAGTPYGYTF. The rearrangement uses TRBV18 and TRBJ1-2; possible D gene TRBD1, 5 bases. The CDR3 totals 15 residues. V was shortened by 3 bases and J by 4 bases, with 15 bases between the two germline ends. CDR1 is KGHSH and CDR2 is LQKENI in the germline V gene.

The chain has TRBV28 and TRBJ2-2, with a tentative D call TRBD1 (6 bases). From germline, CDR1 is MDHEN and CDR2 SYDVKM. The CDR3 sequence is 15 residues long. The germline V and J ends were trimmed by 4 bases and 3 bases, with 12 bases remaining between them. The CDR3 sequence is CASSWTEIYTGELFF. The CDR3 DNA reads TGTGCCAGCAGTTGGACAGAAATTTACACCGGGGAGCTGTTTTTT.

This clone was detected a few times. Other DNA sequences in the sample encode the same CDR3. V gene TRBV28 combines with J gene TRBJ1-6; 8 nucleotides match TRBD1. There are 14 residues in the CDR3. The germline V gene has CDR1 MDHEN and CDR2 SYDVKM. Trimming at V came to 2 bases and at J to 7 bases, leaving 1 base not matched to a gene. The CDR3, as DNA: TGTGCCAGCAGTTTAGGACAGGGCAATTCACCCCTCCACTTT. Protein product: CASSLGQGNSPLHF.

The chain is built from TRBV5-1 and TRBJ1-2; D is uncertain. The CDR3 loop spans 13 amino acids. CDR1 is SGHRS and CDR2 is YFSETQ in the germline V gene. Trimming cost V 1 base and J 4 bases, with 8 bases left between them. The CDR3 nucleotides read TGCGCCAGCAGCTTGCTCGCAGCCTATGGCTACACCTTC. Its translation is CASSLLAAYGYTF.

The V call is TRBV7-2, the J call TRBJ1-4, with 8 bases that match TRBD1. Per the germline V gene, CDR1 is SGHTA and CDR2 is FQGNSA. V dropped 5 bases and J dropped 6; count of bases not matched to a gene: 5. This CDR3 has 14 amino acids. CDR3 in DNA: TGTGCCAGCAGCAAACAGACAGGGGATGAAAAACTGTTTTTT. Translated: CASSKQTGDEKLFF. Variable domain in full (rest from reference TRBV7-2 and TRBJ1-4): GAGVSQSPSNKVTEKGKDVELRCDPISGHTALYWYRQSLGQGLEFLIYFQGNSAPDKSGLPSDRFSAERTGGSVSTLTIQRTQQEDSAVYLCASSKQTGDEKLFFGSGTQLSVL.

The genes are TRBV6-6 and TRBJ2-7, with TRBD1 matching over 9 bases. CDR3 length: 13 residues. J was trimmed by 7 bases and V by 5 bases; bases with no gene match: 6. Per germline, CDR1 MNHNY and CDR2 SVGAGI (reference sequence). Here the CDR3 reads CASSTRTGVEQYF. Written as DNA, the CDR3 is TGTGCCAGCAGTACCAGGACAGGGGTTGAGCAGTACTTC.

About this clone: The sample holds other DNA sequences that translate to the same CDR3. This chain connects TRBV11-2 to TRBJ1-2, with D uncertain. Trimming left V 2 bases short and J 0 bases short, with 13 bases between. Germline CDR1 is SGHAT and CDR2 is FQNNGV. The CDR3 totals 16 residues. The CDR3 protein is CASSLTRHPSNYGYTF. Written as DNA, the CDR3 is TGTGCCAGCAGCTTAACCCGACACCCGTCTAACTATGGCTACACCTTC.

The V and J genes are TRBV4-1 and TRBJ1-1; D is uncertain. The CDR3 is 13 amino acids. Trimming took 4 bases from V and 5 from J, leaving 11 bases between them. From germline, CDR1 is MGHRA and CDR2 YSYEKL. The CDR3 DNA reads TGCGCCAGCAGCCTCACCAGGTCAACTGAAGCTTTCTTT. Translating gives CASSLTRSTEAFF.

Points on this clone: Other DNA sequences in the sample encode the same CDR3. The V and J genes are TRBV18 and TRBJ1-1, with D maybe TRBD1 (6 bases). CDR3 length equals 14 residues. V lost 3 bases, J lost 1 base, and 9 bases lay in between. Germline lookup yields CDR1 KGHSH and CDR2 LQKENI. CDR3: CASSPLTGNTEAFF. CDR3 coding DNA: TGTGCCAGCTCACCTTTGACAGGGAACACTGAAGCTTTCTTT.

This chain joins TRBV10-3 and TRBJ2-1; 12 positions agree with TRBD2. V gave up 2 bases and J gave up 7 bases; unmatched junction bases: 3. The length of the CDR3 is 15 residues. The V gene's germline CDR1 is ENHRY and CDR2 SYGVKD. The CDR3 nucleotides read TGTGCCATCAGTGAGGAGACTAGCGGGAGAAATGAGCAGTTCTTC. Protein sequence: CAISEETSGRNEQFF.